The 6 T cell receptor beta chains listed next were all sequenced from one sample in a study of blood T cells in healthy people across ages. Then a second PCR, running about 7 to 11 cycles, was carried out with a sample-barcoded 5' primer and a J-beta primer mix. TCRdb re-called the 5' RACE reads through MiXCR, storing one row per CDR3 protein. The sample shows about 670,000 distinct CDR3 sequences, 40% to 45% of them seen only once. Sequencing used blood. All receptors come from an elderly man in good health.

The J gene is TRBJ2-2, the V gene TRBV28; D possibly uses TRBD1 or TRBD2 (5 bases each). Trimming took off 1 base at V and 7 bases at J, with 13 bases between the two ends. The CDR3 sequence is 15 residues long. CDR1 is MDHEN and CDR2 is SYDVKM in the germline V gene. CDR3 sequence reads: CASSLLWDGDGELFF. The CDR3 region has the DNA TGTGCCAGCAGTTTATTGTGGGACGGGGACGGGGAGCTGTTTTTT.

The table lists this clonotype with a few counts. The V call is TRBV7-8, the J call TRBJ1-5, with D perhaps TRBD1 (6 bases). Germline V gene data show CDR1 as SGHVS and CDR2 as FQNEAQ. This CDR3 is built from 19 residues. V was clipped by 1 base and J by 0 bases, with 19 bases between them. The CDR3 coding sequence is TGTGCCAGCAGCTTAGAATTCGCGCGCGGACAGTTTAGCAATCAGCCCCAGCATTTT. Translation: CASSLEFARGQFSNQPQHF.

The chain has TRBV20-1 and TRBJ2-5; perhaps TRBD2 as D (6 bases). The germline V gene encodes CDR1 DFQATT and CDR2 SNEGSKA (reference sequence). The CDR3 consists of 15 residues. V lost 3 bases to trimming and J lost 5 bases, with 19 bases between them. The CDR3 sequence is CSASLGGEGPETQYF. CDR3 DNA sequence: TGCAGTGCTAGTTTGGGCGGGGAAGGACCGGAGACCCAGTACTTC.

This clonotype was found a few times. The rearrangement links TRBV12-3 or TRBV12-4 to TRBJ1-2; no firm D call. CDR3 length equals 13 residues. V lost 6 bases and J lost 5, with 13 bases in between. For the CDR3, the DNA is TGTGCCAGCAGCCCAGACACGGAATATGGCTACACCTTC. It is translated as CASSPDTEYGYTF.

This clonotype was detected many times. CDR3 coding DNA: TGCAGCGCAGGACAAACCGAGCAGTACTTC. Protein: CSAGQTEQYF. This rearrangement joins TRBV29-1 to TRBJ2-7; maybe TRBD1 (5 bases). This CDR3 spans 10 amino acids. Between the trimmed V and J ends, which lost 7 bases and 6 bases, there was a span of 10 bases. Germline V gene sequence: CDR1 SQVTM, CDR2 ANQGSEA.

This clonotype was detected a few times. The chain has TRBV28 and TRBJ2-1, with TRBD1 as a possible D gene (5 bases). This CDR3 has 13 residues. Per germline, CDR1 MDHEN and CDR2 SYDVKM. Trimming cost V 10 bases and J 4 bases, with 14 bases left between them. The CDR3 loop reads CATTGELYNEQFF. For the CDR3, the DNA is TGTGCCACCACAGGCGAACTTTACAATGAGCAGTTCTTC.